These 6 T cell receptor beta chains were sequenced from one sample in a study of blood T cell repertoires in COVID-19. Using immunoSEQ multiplex PCR, the repertoire was profiled, and TCRdb retains in-frame clones only, with some absent. The repertoire holds about 200,000 clones, with around 90% as singletons. Sequencing was performed on peripheral blood. Receptor source: a man aged 60-69 years who had recovered from COVID-19.

CDR3 protein: CAISEVLAGTPYEQYF. CDR3 sequence (DNA): TGTGCCATCAGTGAAGTCCTAGCGGGGACCCCCTACGAGCAGTACTTC. The chain recombines TRBV10-3 with TRBJ2-7, with 9 bases aligning to TRBD2. The CDR3 is made up of 16 amino acids. Germline assignment: CDR1 ENHRY and CDR2 SYGVKD. V was pared by 3 bases and J by 2 bases, with 8 bases of the junction left unmatched.

This clone is a singleton in its sample. This chain connects TRBV5-1 to TRBJ2-1; 7 bases align to TRBD1. The CDR3 consists of 14 residues. Germline V gene lookup returns CDR1 SGHRS and CDR2 YFSETQ. Losses at the gene ends were 2 bases for V and 7 bases for J; bases not matched to a gene: 6. The CDR3 DNA follows: TGCGCCAGCAGCTTAGGGACAGAGGGAAATGAGCAGTTCTTC. This codes for CASSLGTEGNEQFF.

The chain uses TRBV7-8 and TRBJ1-2; TRBD1 aligns across 9 bases. There are 16 residues in the CDR3. Germline lookup yields CDR1 SGHVS and CDR2 FQNEAQ. J was trimmed by 4 bases and V by 5 bases; bases with no gene match: 11. The CDR3 reads CASSTIDGTGSYGYTF. The DNA for the CDR3 is TGTGCCAGCAGCACAATAGACGGGACAGGGTCCTATGGCTACACCTTC. The full variable domain, its missing parts supplied by reference TRBV7-8 and TRBJ1-2, is GAGVSQSPRYKVAKRGQDVALRCDPISGHVSLFWYQQALGQGPEFLTYFQNEAQLDKSGLPSDRFFAERPEGSVSTLKIQRTQQEDSAVYLCASSTIDGTGSYGYTFGSGTRLTVV.

The chain is built from TRBV21-1 and TRBJ2-7; the table's D call of TRBD2 was not tested on the DNA. TRBV21-1 is designated a pseudogene. This CDR3 comprises 15 residues. The CDR3 nucleotides are TGTGCCAGCAGCAAACTGGGGACTCTTAGATACGAGCAGTACTTC. The encoded protein is CASSKLGTLRYEQYF.

V usage is TRBV20-1 and J usage is TRBJ1-1; 8 bases map to TRBD1. Germline V gene data show CDR1 as DFQATT and CDR2 as SNEGSKA (reference sequence). The junction had 6 bases not matched to a gene; V was cut back by 6 bases and J by 9 bases. This CDR3 is 11 amino acids long. The CDR3 region is CSALDRVKAFF. CDR3 bases: TGCAGTGCACTGGACAGGGTAAAAGCTTTCTTT.

The chain combines TRBV6-2 or TRBV6-3 with TRBJ2-6; TRBD2 matches 10 bases. With 6 bases clipped from V and 0 bases from J, the junction kept 5 bases outside the gene matches. The CDR3 is 17 amino acids. CDR1 is MNHEY, CDR2 SVGEGT, per germline. The CDR3: CASSEASGGSGANVLTF. The CDR3 nucleotides are TGTGCCAGCAGCGAGGCTAGCGGGGGCTCTGGGGCCAACGTCCTGACTTTC.